A single sample is the source of the 7 T cell receptor beta chains below, sequenced in a study of blood T cell repertoires in COVID-19. Produced via immunoSEQ multiplex PCR; TCRdb's table is partial and in-frame only. Of hundreds of thousands of clones in the sample, roughly 87% were seen once. Sequencing was carried out using peripheral blood. The origin of the receptors is a man younger than 30 with active or convalescent COVID-19.

The chain uses TRBV19 and TRBJ1-4; perhaps TRBD1 as D (6 bases). The length of the CDR3 is 14 residues. CDR1 and CDR2 (germline): LNHDA, SQIVND (reference sequence). The V end was cut by 6 bases, the J end by 10 bases, with 18 bases between. In nucleotides, the CDR3 is TGTGCCAGTAGCTCTCGGGACACCGCGGGAAAACTGTTTTTT. This sequence encodes CASSSRDTAGKLFF.

The chain joins TRBV10-1 to TRBJ1-1, with D perhaps matching TRBD1 (6 bases). This CDR3 has 16 residues. V lost 6 bases to trimming and J lost 0 bases, with 17 bases between them. The germline V gene has CDR1 WNHNN and CDR2 SYGVQD (reference sequence). The CDR3 region is CASSPNRRGVNTEAFF. DNA for the CDR3: TGCGCCAGCAGCCCGAACCGCAGGGGAGTGAACACTGAAGCTTTCTTT.

The chain uses TRBV18 and TRBJ2-3, with 7 bases aligning to TRBD2. The V gene end was trimmed by 3 bases and the J gene end by 4 bases; junction bases not matched to a gene: 13. This CDR3 region has 17 residues. Germline loops: CDR1 KGHSH, CDR2 LQKENI. CDR3: CASSPSGGAGRADTQYF. In nucleotides, the CDR3 is TGTGCCAGCTCACCGTCCGGTGGAGCGGGGCGTGCAGATACGCAGTATTTT.

The chain couples TRBV6-6 to TRBJ2-1; D is possibly TRBD2 (5 bases). Germline CDR1 MNHNY, CDR2 SVGAGI (reference sequence). CDR3 size: 16 residues. V dropped 0 bases and J dropped 0 bases, with 9 bases sitting between them. CDR3 nucleotides: TGTGCCAGCAGTTACTCGTTGGGGAGCTCCTACAATGAGCAGTTCTTC. Its translation is CASSYSLGSSYNEQFF.

V usage is TRBV7-2 and J usage is TRBJ2-3; D may be TRBD2 (6 bases). The CDR3 has 14 amino acids. Germline V lookup: CDR1 SGHTA, CDR2 FQGNSA. The V end was cut by 5 bases, the J end by 3 bases, with 12 bases between. The CDR3 DNA reads TGTGCCAGCAGCCCCATGGAGGGGACAGATACGCAGTATTTT. Protein product: CASSPMEGTDTQYF.

The sample holds a few counts of this clone. The V call is TRBV3-1 (or the pseudogene TRBV3-2), the J call TRBJ1-5; tentatively, D is TRBD1 (6 bases). From germline, CDR1 is LGHDT and CDR2 YNNKEL (reference sequence). Between the trimmed V and J ends, which lost 4 bases and 0 bases, there was a span of 13 bases. The CDR3 has 16 residues. CDR3 in DNA: TGTGCCAGCAGCCCCTACAGGGAAAATAGCAATCAGCCCCAGCATTTT. Protein sequence: CASSPYRENSNQPQHF.

This rearrangement joins TRBV19 to TRBJ1-2, with 7 bases that match TRBD1. V lost 8 bases, J lost 4 bases, and 7 bases stayed unmatched. Germline V lookup: CDR1 LNHDA, CDR2 SQIVND (reference sequence). The CDR3 has 13 residues. The CDR3 reads CASGDRVGYGYTF. Written as DNA, the CDR3 is TGTGCCAGTGGAGACAGGGTCGGCTATGGCTACACCTTC. The complete variable domain, with remaining parts taken from reference TRBV19 and TRBJ1-2, reads DGGITQSPKYLFRKEGQNVTLSCEQNLNHDAMYWYRQDPGQGLRLIYYSQIVNDFQKGDIAEGYSVSREKKESFPLTVTSAQKNPTAFYLCASGDRVGYGYTFGSGTRLTVV.